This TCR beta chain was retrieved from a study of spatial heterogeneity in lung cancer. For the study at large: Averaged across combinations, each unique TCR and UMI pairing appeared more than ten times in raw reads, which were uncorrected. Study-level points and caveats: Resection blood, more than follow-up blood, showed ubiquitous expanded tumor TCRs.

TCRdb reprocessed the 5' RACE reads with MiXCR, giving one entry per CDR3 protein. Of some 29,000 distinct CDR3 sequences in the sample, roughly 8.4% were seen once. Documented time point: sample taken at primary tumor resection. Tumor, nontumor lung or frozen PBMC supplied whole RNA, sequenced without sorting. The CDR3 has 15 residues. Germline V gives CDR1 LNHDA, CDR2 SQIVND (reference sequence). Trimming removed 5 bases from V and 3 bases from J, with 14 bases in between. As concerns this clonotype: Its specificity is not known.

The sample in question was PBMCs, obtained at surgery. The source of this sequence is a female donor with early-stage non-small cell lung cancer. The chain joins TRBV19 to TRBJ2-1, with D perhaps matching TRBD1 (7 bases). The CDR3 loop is CASSPQGEVYNEQFF. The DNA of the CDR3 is TGTGCCAGTAGTCCGCAGGGGGAGGTCTACAATGAGCAGTTCTTC.